This TCR beta chain was sequenced for a study of blood T cells in healthy people across ages. Overall study: About one barcoded beta molecule per two T cells came from capture by template switching.

Donors ranged from 6 to 90 years old and were healthy Caucasians in Russia. This clonotype appeared a few times. Trimming left V 4 bases short and J 4 bases short, with 7 bases between. From germline, CDR1 is SEHNR and CDR2 FQNEAQ (reference sequence). CDR3 size: 12 residues. A second PCR, run for about 6 to 11 cycles, used a sample-barcoded 5' primer plus a J-beta primer mix. With 12 random nucleotides, a template-switch adaptor tagged each individual cDNA molecule. From each sample, at least 3 million paired-end reads containing CDR3 were obtained. TCRdb re-called the 5' RACE reads with MiXCR, one entry per CDR3 protein. Seen here are over a million distinct CDR3 sequences, around 39% observed once, and the top ten hold 7% to 9%.

This sequence joins TRBV7-9 and TRBJ1-1; no clear D. This TCR came from a woman younger than 35 in good health. Sequencing used blood. Written as DNA, the CDR3 is TGTGCCAGCAGCTCCACGAGCACTGAAGCTTTCTTT. Encoded protein: CASSSTSTEAFF.